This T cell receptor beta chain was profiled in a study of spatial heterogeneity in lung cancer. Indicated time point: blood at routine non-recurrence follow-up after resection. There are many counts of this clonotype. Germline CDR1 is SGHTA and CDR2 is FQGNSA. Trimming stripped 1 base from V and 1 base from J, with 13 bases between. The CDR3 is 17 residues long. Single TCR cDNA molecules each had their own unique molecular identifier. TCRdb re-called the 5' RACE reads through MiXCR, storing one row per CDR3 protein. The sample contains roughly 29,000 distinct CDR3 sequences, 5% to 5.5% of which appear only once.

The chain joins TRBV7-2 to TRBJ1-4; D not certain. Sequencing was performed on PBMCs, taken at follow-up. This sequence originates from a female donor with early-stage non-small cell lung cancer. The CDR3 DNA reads TGTGCCAGCAGCTTAGGTGTCCCCCCAGGAACTAATGAAAAACTGTTTTTT. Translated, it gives CASSLGVPPGTNEKLFF.